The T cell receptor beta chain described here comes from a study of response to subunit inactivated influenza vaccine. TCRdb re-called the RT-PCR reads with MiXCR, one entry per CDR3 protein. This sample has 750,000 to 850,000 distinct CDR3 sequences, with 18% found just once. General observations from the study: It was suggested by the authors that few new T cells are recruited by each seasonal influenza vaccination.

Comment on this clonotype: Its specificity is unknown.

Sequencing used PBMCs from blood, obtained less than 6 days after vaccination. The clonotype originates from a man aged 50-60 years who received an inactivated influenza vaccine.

CDR3 sequence reads: CASSLNSFNEQFF. The CDR3 nucleotides are TGTGCCAGCAGCTTAAACTCCTTTAATGAGCAGTTCTTC. The J gene is TRBJ2-1, the V gene TRBV7-2; D remains unclear. CDR1 is SGHTA and CDR2 is FQGNSA in the germline V gene. The CDR3 totals 13 residues. V was shortened by 2 bases and J by 7 bases, with 9 bases between the two germline ends.